The sequence of this T cell receptor beta chain was determined in a study of cytomegalovirus exposure and HLA in healthy donors. In the PCR, 60 Vbeta and 13 Jbeta primers were used. Profiled with immunoSEQ multiplex PCR; TCRdb holds only in-frame clones, not every one. The table records 200,000 to 250,000 clones, roughly 75% of them present only once. Per germline, CDR1 SGDLS and CDR2 YYNGEE. The V end lost 0 bases, the J end lost 2 bases, and 8 bases lay between the germline ends. The CDR3 length is 14 residues. As regards this clone: The same CDR3 can be traced to other DNA sequences in this sample.

The TCR comes from a woman aged 30 to 39 in good health and CMV-seronegative. The sequencing input was PBMCs. The chain carries TRBV9 and TRBJ1-1, with D perhaps matching TRBD1 (5 bases). The CDR3 here is CASSVGQGNTEAFF. The CDR3 nucleotides read TGTGCCAGCAGCGTAGGGCAGGGTAACACTGAAGCTTTCTTT. The variable domain in full, completed from reference TRBV9 and TRBJ1-1, reads DSGVTQTPKHLITATGQRVTLRCSPRSGDLSVYWYQQSLDQGLQFLIQYYNGEERAKGNILERFSAQQFPDLHSELNLSSLELGDSALYFCASSVGQGNTEAFFGQGTRLTVV.